The rows below give T cell receptor beta chains drawn from one sample of a study of metastatic and nonmetastatic thyroid tumors. TCRdb called clones again from the PCR reads with MiXCR. The sample lists about 47,000 clones, 20% to 25% seen once, with about 3.3% in the top ten. Source material: blood. The receptors originated from a male donor with papillary thyroid cancer or a benign thyroid nodule (not recorded which). Some clones in this sample may be carry-over from other donors' samples. The CDR3 runs from the conserved cysteine through the conserved F or W. D genes are given only for firm matches. Clone size appears in some rows only: once, few, many, or a class for an expanded clone.

>NA|TRBJ2-2|TRBV30|NA
TGTGCCTGGAGTGTGGAAGGGTGGGAGACCGGTGAGCTGTTTTTT
CAWSVEGWETGELFF
>NA|TRBJ1-1|TRBV7-2|NA
TGTGCCAGCAGCTTAGACACAGGCTTGAACACTGAAGCTTTCTTT
CASSLDTGLNTEAFF
>TRBD2|TRBJ2-7|TRBV6-1|many
TGTGCCAGCAGTGACGGACTAGCGGGGAGCTCCTACGAGCAGTACTTC
CASSDGLAGSSYEQYF
>TRBD2|TRBJ2-1|TRBV20-1|many
TGCAGTGCTAGAGATGGGACTAGCGGGAACAATGAGCAGTTCTTC
CSARDGTSGNNEQFF
>TRBD1|TRBJ1-1|TRBV6-1|NA
TGTGCCAGCATGGACAGGCTGAACACTGAAGCTTTCTTT
CASMDRLNTEAFF
>TRBD2|TRBJ2-3|TRBV13|NA
TGTGCCAGCAGCCCTCGGACTAGTACCACAGATACGCAGTATTTT
CASSPRTSTTDTQYF
>NA|TRBJ2-7|TRBV6-2/TRBV6-3|NA
TGTGCCAGCAGCCTCGAGGGCGTGGTCCAAGCCTACGAGCAGTACTTC
CASSLEGVVQAYEQYF
>NA|TRBJ2-7|TRBV20-1|NA
TGCAGTGCTAGCGCCGGGCCGTGGGGCACCTACGAGCAGTACTTC
CSASAGPWGTYEQYF
>NA|TRBJ1-1|TRBV6-1|many
TGTGCCAGCAGTTCCCGGGGCGAGAGCCCTGAAGCTTTCTTT
CASSSRGESPEAFF
>NA|TRBJ1-2|TRBV6-1|NA
TGTGCCAGCAGTCAGGGTTTTACTAACTATGGCTACACCTTC
CASSQGFTNYGYTF
>TRBD1|TRBJ2-3|TRBV28|many
TGTGCCAGCAGTTTATCAGGGGGCAGTCGGACAGATACGCAGTATTTT
CASSLSGGSRTDTQYF
>NA|TRBJ2-2|TRBV6-1|few
TGTGCCAGCAGGATGAGAGAGCGGACGGTCAACACCGGGGAGCTGTTTTTT
CASRMRERTVNTGELFF
>TRBD2|TRBJ2-7|TRBV11-2|NA
TGTGCCAGCAGCTTAGTATGCCTAGCGGGAGTCCGTATTTACTACGAGCAGTACTTC
CASSLVCLAGVRIYYEQYF
>TRBD2|TRBJ2-7|TRBV10-3|few
TGTGCCATCAGGACTAGCGGGAGGGCCGACAGAAACGAGCAGTACTTC
CAIRTSGRADRNEQYF
>NA|TRBJ2-7|TRBV4-1|NA
TGCGCCAGCAGCCAAGATGGTACCAGCCGGTACGAGCAGTACTTC
CASSQDGTSRYEQYF
>NA|TRBJ1-2|TRBV6-5|NA
TGTGCCAGCAGTCCCTATGGCTACACCTTC
CASSPYGYTF
>NA|TRBJ2-7|TRBV6-4|few
TGTGCCAGCACTCCTGGAGAGGGAGGGGGACCAGCTTACCTTCCTTACTACGAGCAGTACTTC
CASTPGEGGGPAYLPYYEQYF
>NA|TRBJ1-1|TRBV29-1|many
TGCAGCGTTGGAGACGCAAAAACTGAAGCTTTCTTT
CSVGDAKTEAFF
>TRBD1|TRBJ1-1|TRBV19|few
TGTGCCAGTAGTATAGGGACAGGGGTATTGACTGAAGCTTTCTTT
CASSIGTGVLTEAFF
>TRBD1|TRBJ2-7|TRBV20-1|few
TGCAGTGCTACCTGGACAGGGACCTACGAGCAGTACTTC
CSATWTGTYEQYF
>NA|TRBJ1-2|TRBV2|NA
TGTGCCAGCAGCGGGGTAGGCTACACCTTC
CASSGVGYTF
>NA|TRBJ2-5|TRBV4-1|few
TGCGCCAGCAGCTCCACCGTAGCGGTGGAGACCCAGTACTTC
CASSSTVAVETQYF
>NA|TRBJ1-2|TRBV30|NA
TGTGGTGGGGAGTCTGCTGGCTACACCTTC
CGGESAGYTF
>NA|TRBJ2-7|TRBV6-8|NA
TGTGCCAGCAGAACAGAGTTCTACGAGCAGTACTTC
CASRTEFYEQYF
>TRBD2|TRBJ2-1|TRBV27|many
TGTGCCAGCAGTGGATGGACTAGCGGAATAGAGCAGTTCTTC
CASSGWTSGIEQFF
>NA|TRBJ2-3|TRBV28|many
TGTGCCAGCAGTTTACCTAGTAGGGATACGCAGTATTTT
CASSLPSRDTQYF
>NA|TRBJ2-5|TRBV10-2|many
TGCGCCAGCAGTGACAGGGTAGCGGCGTCGCAAGAGACCCAGTACTTC
CASSDRVAASQETQYF
>NA|TRBJ2-3|TRBV30|many
TGTGCCTGCTCACAGGTCGGCGCAGATACGCAGTATTTT
CACSQVGADTQYF
>TRBD1|TRBJ2-7|TRBV20-1|many
TGCAGTGCTGTCCGGGACAGGGCCTACGAGCAGTACTTC
CSAVRDRAYEQYF
>TRBD1|TRBJ1-1|TRBV7-8|many
TGTGCCAGCAGTTTTAACAGGGGCGGGACTGAAGCTTTCTTT
CASSFNRGGTEAFF
>NA|TRBJ2-7|TRBV11-2|NA
TGTGCCAGCAGCCGGATGGGCGCCCTCACCTACGAGCAGTACTTC
CASSRMGALTYEQYF
>TRBD1|TRBJ1-1|TRBV7-9|many
TGTGCCAGCAGCGACAACAGGGGCATGAACACTGAAGCTTTCTTT
CASSDNRGMNTEAFF
>NA|TRBJ2-7|TRBV11-1|NA
TGTGCCAGCAGCTCCCGGGACTACGAGCAGTACTTC
CASSSRDYEQYF
>NA|TRBJ2-7|TRBV19|many
TGTGCCAGTAGTATAGCCGCTAGCGTCGTCTACGAGCAGTACTTC
CASSIAASVVYEQYF
>TRBD2|TRBJ2-3|TRBV4-2|few
TGTGCCAGCAGCCTCTATAGCGGGAGGGCCGCAGATACGCAGTATTTT
CASSLYSGRAADTQYF
>NA|TRBJ2-2|TRBV6-4|many
TGTGCCAGCGGACCACAGGGAGCCGTCGGGGAGCTGTTTTTT
CASGPQGAVGELFF
>NA|TRBJ2-7|TRBV6-1|medium-sized
TGTGCCAGCAGTGCCCGGCCTCTAGACGAGCAGTACTTC
CASSARPLDEQYF
>TRBD1|TRBJ2-7|TRBV5-1|many
TGCGCCAGCAGCTTGACAGGGGCATTGTACGAGCAGTACTTC
CASSLTGALYEQYF
>NA|TRBJ2-1|TRBV6-5|few
TGTGCCAGCAGTTATGGAGAAGAATACAATGAGCAGTTCTTC
CASSYGEEYNEQFF
>NA|TRBJ2-1|TRBV7-9|many
TGTGCCAGCAGCTTTGGGCCGCCACACAGTGAGCAGTTCTTC
CASSFGPPHSEQFF
>NA|TRBJ1-6|TRBV28|many
TGTGCCAGCACCCCGATGGGGGAAGGGAATTCACCCCTCCACTTT
CASTPMGEGNSPLHF
>NA|TRBJ2-1|TRBV7-2|NA
TGTGCCAGCAGCTTTGGCGGGACCCACAATGAGCAGTTCTTC
CASSFGGTHNEQFF
>NA|TRBJ1-4|TRBV20-1|many
TGCAGTGCTAGAGAACAGGGTCTCGAAAAACTGTTTTTT
CSAREQGLEKLFF
>TRBD1|TRBJ2-3|TRBV6-1|few
TGTGCCACCTCCGGGACAGTCACAGATACGCAGTATTTT
CATSGTVTDTQYF
>NA|TRBJ1-2|TRBV6-4|NA
TGTGCCAGCAGTTCCCTGATCAGGGATGCGGTCTATGGCTACACCTTC
CASSSLIRDAVYGYTF
>TRBD1|TRBJ1-5|TRBV6-2/TRBV6-3|medium-sized
TGTGCCAGCAGAGGTGCGGGACAGGGGGCGGAGGGCAATCAGCCCCAGCATTTT
CASRGAGQGAEGNQPQHF
>TRBD1|TRBJ1-6|TRBV19|few
TGTGCCAGTACCCCCTCGGACAGGGCAACCCTCCACTTT
CASTPSDRATLHF
>TRBD1|TRBJ2-7|TRBV9|once
TGTGCCAGCATCGCACAACCGGGACAGGGATACGGGCAGTACTTC
CASIAQPGQGYGQYF
>NA|TRBJ1-1|TRBV6-5|few
TGTGCCAGCAGTTACGGAACGGCGAACACTGAAGCTTTCTTT
CASSYGTANTEAFF